This TCR beta chain comes out of a study of breast tumors, draining lymph nodes, adjacent tissues. This clonotype was detected only a few times. The antigen is not known. Breast cancer patients provided tissue from their axillary draining lymph nodes. There are 14 residues in the CDR3. Trimming shortened V by 2 bases and J by 8 bases, and 15 bases separated the two germline ends. The germline gives CDR1 SGHNT, CDR2 YENEEA. One entry per CDR3 protein results from TCRdb running MiXCR on the multiplex PCR reads. This sample carries around 190,000 distinct CDR3 sequences, about 33% of them seen once, and the ten largest clones take around 4.1%. Overall study findings and caveats: Findings are consistent with lymph node origin and intratumoral expansion of most tumor T cells. Tumors had less TCR diversity than lymph nodes, more than nontumor tissue. Luminal-like breast cancer showed significantly greater tumor-nontumor repertoire similarity than basal-like breast cancer did.

V gene TRBV11-3 combines with J gene TRBJ1-2, with D tentatively TRBD1 (5 bases). The receptor was isolated from a female donor with breast cancer. Some clones in this sample may be carry-over from other donors' samples. The sequencing sample was made of axillary lymph node tissue. The CDR3 loop reads CASSLKDGGGGYTF. The CDR3 coding sequence is TGTGCCAGCAGCTTAAAGGATGGGGGTGGCGGCTACACCTTC.